This TCR beta chain appears in the sequencing data of a study of T cell responses to AZD1222 COVID-19 vaccine. On the study more broadly: Combined were second doses at about 4 or about 12 weeks. Study-level results: Repertoire samples came only from after the peak T cell response. Donors were mostly white British, more females; clonal diversity possibly underestimated.

This CDR3 contains 13 residues. CDR1 LNHDA and CDR2 SQIVND come from the germline V gene (reference sequence). Trimming stripped 5 bases from V and 2 bases from J, with 9 bases between. Generated by immunoSEQ multiplex PCR, the TCRdb table keeps only in-frame clones and is missing some. The sample has roughly 150,000 clones; around 89% are singletons. Concerning this clone: Its antigen is as yet unknown.

This chain joins TRBV19 and TRBJ1-2, with no clear D. The sequence derives from an adult in good health. The specimen was peripheral blood, collected on day 0 of AZD1222 vaccination. The CDR3 DNA reads as TGTGCCAGTAGTCCCACAGAGAACTATGGCTACACCTTC. Encoded protein: CASSPTENYGYTF.